Below are 27 T cell receptor beta chains sequenced from a single sample in a study of blood T cells in healthy people across ages. A sample-barcoded 5' primer and a J-beta primer mix were used in a second PCR of roughly 6 to 12 cycles. MiXCR, applied by TCRdb to the 5' RACE reads, yields one record per CDR3 protein. The sample carries 1,800,000 or so distinct CDR3 sequences, 30% to 40% recorded once. Material: blood. The receptors were gathered from a human donor in good health.

This CDR3 reads CAIRHDNSNQPQHF. As DNA, the CDR3 is TGTGCCATCAGACATGACAATAGCAATCAGCCCCAGCATTTT. The gene calls are TRBV10-3 and TRBJ1-5; D call uncertain. The germline gives CDR1 ENHRY, CDR2 SYGVKD. This CDR3 spans 14 amino acids. Trimming left V 6 bases short and J 0 bases short, with 9 bases between.

In its sample, this clonotype was seen once. The chain employs TRBV10-3 and TRBJ2-1; 10 bases line up with TRBD1. The end of the DNA aligns better with TRBJ2-7, so the J call may be wrong. The CDR3 covers 17 residues. From germline, CDR1 is ENHRY and CDR2 SYGVKD. As DNA, the CDR3 is TGTGCCATCAGTGAGCCCGGCGGGACAGGGGACTACAATGAGCAGTACTTC. This translates into CAISEPGGTGDYNEQYF.

Concerning this clonotype: One end of the junction does not line up with germline, which may come from a read error. The chain uses TRBV28 and TRBJ2-7; 7 bases line up with TRBD2. The CDR3 totals 14 residues. Germline CDR1 reads MDHEN; CDR2 reads SYDVKM. CDR3 sequence reads: CASSLAGENYGQYF. CDR3 sequence (DNA): TGTGCCAGCAGTTTAGCGGGGGAGAACTACGGGCAGTACTTC. Full variable domain (rest looked up from reference TRBV28 and TRBJ2-7): DVKVTQSSRYLVKRTGEKVFLECVQDMDHENMFWYRQDPGLGLRLIYFSYDVKMKEKGDIPEGYSVSREKKERFSLILESASTNQTSMYLCASSLAGENYGQYFGPGTRLTVT.

This clonotype showed up just a few times. The rearrangement uses TRBV4-2 and TRBJ2-3; tentative D call: TRBD2 (5 bases). V dropped 0 bases and J dropped 2 bases, with 12 bases sitting between them. From germline, CDR1 is LGHNA and CDR2 YNFKEQ. The CDR3 runs 16 residues. The CDR3 sequence is CASSQDQGSTTDTQYF. DNA for the CDR3: TGTGCCAGCAGCCAAGATCAAGGGAGCACCACAGATACGCAGTATTTT.

V usage is TRBV20-1 and J usage is TRBJ2-3; D remains ambiguous. The CDR3 covers 12 residues. Trimming left V 6 bases short and J 4 bases short, with 11 bases between. The germline V gene has CDR1 DFQATT and CDR2 SNEGSKA (reference sequence). The CDR3: CSASGIPDTQYF. The CDR3 bases are TGCAGTGCGTCGGGTATACCAGATACGCAGTATTTT.

To note about this clonotype: A read error may produce the germline difference seen at one junction end. V is TRBV7-2 and J is TRBJ1-4; D is uncertain. The germline V gene has CDR1 SGHTA and CDR2 FQGNSA. This CDR3 region has 14 residues. In DNA, the CDR3 is TGTGTCAGCAGCAGACCGGGGATTAATGAAAAACTGTTTTTT. Translated, it gives CVSSRPGINEKLFF. Together with reference TRBV7-2 and TRBJ1-4, the CDR3 gives the full variable domain: GAGVSQSPSNKVTEKGKDVELRCDPISGHTALYWYRQSLGQGLEFLIYFQGNSAPDKSGLPSDRFSAERTGGSVSTLTIQRTQQEDSAVYLCVSSRPGINEKLFFGSGTQLSVL.

V is TRBV4-1 and J is TRBJ1-5, with 8 bases identical to TRBD1. V lost 1 base, J lost 6 bases, and 8 bases stayed unmatched. CDR1 is MGHRA and CDR2 is YSYEKL in the germline V gene. This CDR3 has 16 residues. The CDR3 sequence: CASSQGARGQGQPQHF. The CDR3 nucleotides read TGCGCCAGCAGCCAAGGTGCCAGGGGGCAAGGTCAGCCCCAGCATTTT.

The chain couples TRBV5-1 to TRBJ2-6, with D possibly TRBD2 on 6 matching bases. V lost 2 bases and J 0 bases, leaving 15 bases between the germline ends. Per the germline V gene, CDR1 is SGHRS and CDR2 is YFSETQ. The CDR3 has 18 residues. CDR3 DNA: TGCGCCAGCAGCTTTGGTCAGGGACTTAACTCTGGGGCCAACGTCCTGACTTTC. Amino acid sequence: CASSFGQGLNSGANVLTF.

This clonotype came up a few times. The chain is built from TRBV20-1 and TRBJ2-1, with D unresolved. The CDR3 is 11 amino acids. From germline, CDR1 is DFQATT and CDR2 SNEGSKA (reference sequence). The V end lost 5 bases, the J end lost 3 bases, and 5 bases lay between the germline ends. CDR3 DNA: TGCAGTGCTCAGCTCTACAATGAGCAGTTCTTC. Protein sequence: CSAQLYNEQFF.

The chain joins TRBV12-3 or TRBV12-4 to TRBJ2-2; D uncertain. Trimming removed 8 bases at V and 7 bases at J, with 17 bases between. The CDR3 runs to 14 residues. DNA for the CDR3: TGTGCCAGCTCCGCATCGGTTTTCGGCGGGGAGCTGTTTTTT. Residues: CASSASVFGGELFF.

This clonotype was detected only once. The rearrangement joins TRBV6-1 to TRBJ2-1; 12 positions agree with TRBD2. J gave up 0 bases and V 4 bases, and 4 bases lay outside the gene matches. The germline V gene has CDR1 MNHNS and CDR2 SASEGT. The CDR3 runs 17 residues. The chain's CDR3 is CASSASGRESSYNEQFF. The CDR3 bases are TGTGCCAGCAGTGCTAGCGGGAGGGAAAGCTCCTACAATGAGCAGTTCTTC.

This clonotype has only a few counts. This CDR3 is CASSPGGIGELFF. CDR3 DNA sequence: TGCGCCAGCAGTCCGGGGGGCATCGGGGAGCTGTTTTTT. The chain uses TRBV5-1 and TRBJ2-2; a possible D gene is TRBD2 (7 bases). The germline V and J ends were trimmed by 5 bases and 7 bases, with 12 bases remaining between them. The CDR3 spans 13 residues. CDR1 SGHRS and CDR2 YFSETQ come from the germline V gene.

This clonotype appeared many times. The chain couples TRBV29-1 to TRBJ2-7; 9 bases map to TRBD2. The CDR3 is 13 residues long. Germline V gene lookup returns CDR1 SQVTM and CDR2 ANQGSEA. The junction had 8 bases not matched to a gene; V was cut back by 4 bases and J by 7 bases. For the CDR3, the DNA is TGCAGCGTTGTAAGGCTAGCGGGGCATGAGCAGTACTTC. It is translated as CSVVRLAGHEQYF.

V is TRBV7-9 and J is TRBJ1-2, with D possibly TRBD1 on 6 matching bases. Deletions cut 7 bases from V and 8 bases from J, with 20 bases between. In germline, CDR1 is SEHNR, CDR2 FQNEAQ (reference sequence). The CDR3 covers 14 residues. The CDR3 loop is CASNPLTGHKGYTF. For the CDR3, the DNA is TGTGCCAGCAATCCCCTGACAGGCCATAAAGGCTACACCTTC.

The chain joins TRBV2 to TRBJ1-5, with a possible D match to TRBD1 (5 bases). Germline V lookup: CDR1 SNHLY, CDR2 FYNNEI. This CDR3 spans 13 amino acids. Trimming took off 3 bases at V and 4 bases at J, with 7 bases between the two ends. The CDR3 DNA follows: TGTGCCAGCAGTGACCAGGGTAATCAGCCCCAGCATTTT. Translated: CASSDQGNQPQHF.

The J gene is TRBJ2-4, the V gene TRBV7-9; a possible D gene is TRBD2 (5 bases). Matching the DNA end better, TRBJ2-5 makes the J call doubtful. This CDR3 contains 16 residues. CDR1 is SEHNR, CDR2 FQNEAQ, per germline (reference sequence). CDR3 loop: CASSSRGLGLQETQYF. As DNA, the CDR3 is TGTGCCAGCAGCTCCCGCGGGCTAGGACTCCAAGAGACCCAGTACTTC.

This rearrangement joins TRBV2 to TRBJ2-5; 12 bases agree with TRBD2. This CDR3 has 15 amino acids. V shed 5 bases, J shed 2 bases, and the junction held 3 bases outside the gene matches. CDR1 and CDR2 (germline): SNHLY, FYNNEI. The CDR3 reads CASSRLAGAQETQYF. The CDR3 bases are TGTGCCAGCAGTCGACTAGCGGGGGCACAAGAGACCCAGTACTTC.

This chain joins TRBV12-3 or TRBV12-4 and TRBJ1-1; unclear D gene. The CDR3 contains 14 residues. V lost 4 bases and J 9 bases, leaving 18 bases between the germline ends. The CDR3: CASSSISAGVQAFF. CDR3 DNA sequence: TGTGCCAGCAGTTCGATATCCGCGGGTGTTCAAGCTTTCTTT.

The V gene is TRBV29-1, the J gene TRBJ1-1, with D possibly TRBD1 on 6 matching bases. The V end was cut by 5 bases, the J end by 7 bases, with 14 bases between. Germline assignment: CDR1 SQVTM and CDR2 ANQGSEA. This CDR3 has 12 residues. The CDR3 coding sequence is TGCAGCGTTTTCGGGGGGCTCGTTGAAGCTTTCTTT. Protein: CSVFGGLVEAFF.

The chain joins TRBV28 to TRBJ2-1; TRBD1 agrees at 8 bases. The CDR3 length is 14 residues. Germline values: CDR1 MDHEN, CDR2 SYDVKM. Unmatched junction bases numbered 5, after V lost 1 base and J lost 9 bases. DNA for the CDR3: TGTGCCAGCAGTTTATTACAGGGGGTAGGTGAGCAGTTCTTC. Its translation: CASSLLQGVGEQFF.

This sequence joins TRBV7-9 and TRBJ2-7, with TRBD1 matching 10 bases. The CDR3 consists of 14 residues. CDR1 is SEHNR, CDR2 FQNEAQ, per germline (reference sequence). J lost 3 bases, V lost 7 bases, and 6 bases had no gene match. CDR3 protein: CASIRQGASYEQYF. The DNA for the CDR3 is TGTGCCAGCATCCGACAGGGGGCTAGCTACGAGCAGTACTTC.

Notes on this clonotype: Germline is not matched at one junction end, which may reflect a read error. The J gene is TRBJ2-6, the V gene TRBV15, with TRBD2 as a possible D gene (5 bases). The germline gives CDR1 LNHNV, CDR2 YYDKDF (reference sequence). This CDR3 is 17 amino acids long. The CDR3 is CATNRASVGSGANVLTF. The CDR3 nucleotides are TGTGCCACCAACAGAGCGTCCGTGGGGAGCGGGGCCAACGTCCTGACTTTC.

This clonotype was found a few times. The chain uses TRBV6-2 or TRBV6-3 and TRBJ1-1; D possibly corresponds to TRBD1 (5 bases). V gave up 0 bases and J gave up 0 bases, with 8 bases separating them. CDR1 is MNHEY and CDR2 is SVGEGT in the germline V gene. The CDR3 totals 15 residues. CDR3: CASSYSQAMNTEAFF. Here the CDR3 DNA reads TGTGCCAGCAGTTACTCACAGGCCATGAACACTGAAGCTTTCTTT.

J is TRBJ2-3 and V is TRBV7-3; tentatively, D is TRBD1 or TRBD2 (6 bases each). Germline lookup yields CDR1 SGHTA and CDR2 FQGTGA. Deletions cut 5 bases from V and 2 bases from J, with 17 bases between. The CDR3 has 16 amino acids. CDR3 DNA: TGTGCCAGCAGCCCCGGCCCTAGGGGGGTCACAGATACGCAGTATTTT. It codes for CASSPGPRGVTDTQYF.

This clonotype was counted only a few times. The chain is built from TRBV4-2 and TRBJ1-6; D is unresolved. Per germline, CDR1 LGHNA and CDR2 YNFKEQ. This CDR3 region has 12 residues. The V end lost 3 bases, the J end lost 9 bases, and 6 bases lay between the germline ends. The CDR3 region is CASSHPFSPLHF. The CDR3 region has the DNA TGTGCCAGCAGCCATCCCTTTTCACCCCTCCACTTT.

The chain joins TRBV6-1 to TRBJ2-1; 7 bases are a match to TRBD1. The CDR3 contains 14 residues. CDR1 is MNHNS and CDR2 is SASEGT in the germline V gene. Germline trimming cut 10 bases from V and 13 bases from J; bases unmatched to any gene: 19. DNA of the CDR3: TGTGCCACCTTAAGGGGGCACAACCAAGAGACCCAGTTCTTC. Translated: CATLRGHNQETQFF.

The CDR3 region has the DNA TGTGCCAGCAGATCCAGCGGGGGGGTAGGCGGCACAGATACGCAGTATTTT. Translation gives CASRSSGGVGGTDTQYF. V gene TRBV6-6 combines with J gene TRBJ2-3; 10 bases match TRBD2. V lost 6 bases and J lost 1; bases outside the gene matches: 10. This CDR3 has 17 amino acids. From germline, CDR1 is MNHNY and CDR2 SVGAGI (reference sequence).